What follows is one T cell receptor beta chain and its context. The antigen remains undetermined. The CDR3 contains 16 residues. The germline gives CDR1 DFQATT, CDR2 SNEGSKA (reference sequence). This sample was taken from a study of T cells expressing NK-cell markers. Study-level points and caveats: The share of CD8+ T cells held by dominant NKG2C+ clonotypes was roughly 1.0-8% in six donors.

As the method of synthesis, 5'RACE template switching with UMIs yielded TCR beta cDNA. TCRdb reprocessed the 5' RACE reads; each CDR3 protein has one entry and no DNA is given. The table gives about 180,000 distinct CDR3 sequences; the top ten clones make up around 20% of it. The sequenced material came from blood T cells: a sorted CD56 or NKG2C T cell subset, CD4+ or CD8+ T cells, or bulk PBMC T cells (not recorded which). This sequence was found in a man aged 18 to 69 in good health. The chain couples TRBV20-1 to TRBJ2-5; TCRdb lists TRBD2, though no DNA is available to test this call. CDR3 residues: CSATLGTSVGLETQYF.